These 8 T cell receptor beta chains were all obtained from the same sample, sequenced in a study of Tregs in tolerant kidney transplant recipients. TCRdb keeps only in-frame clones here, not all; method: immunoSEQ multiplex PCR. The sample is made up of about 48,000 clones, and the top ten hold around 0.88% of it. Sequencing used CD4+ T cells from blood, obtained before the transplant. The receptors originated from a human donor who received a combined kidney and bone marrow transplant.

On this clone itself: The CDR3 goes on 3 residues after the read ends, and that part is filled in from the germline J gene. The chain carries TRBV7-2 and TRBJ2-1; 8 bases are shared with TRBD2. This CDR3 has 15 residues. CDR1 is SGHTA, CDR2 FQGNSA, per germline. The ends lost 6 bases at V and 6 bases at J; junction bases unmatched: 10. The sequenced part of the CDR3 DNA is TGTGCCAGCAGACAAGCGGGGGTTTTGGGCAATGAG. This translates into CASRQAGVLGNE. The CDR3, in full, reads CASRQAGVLGNEQFF.

Regarding this clone: The missing CDR3 end, 3 residues past where the read stops, is filled in from the germline J gene. This rearrangement joins TRBV29-1 to TRBJ2-1; 10 nucleotides align to TRBD2. With 7 bases clipped from V and 4 bases from J, the junction kept 7 bases outside the gene matches. The CDR3 extends over 14 amino acids. Germline CDR1 reads SQVTM; CDR2 reads ANQGSEA. The CDR3 bases that were read are TGCAGCGGGGAAGCGGGAGGGCCTTACAATGAG. This sequence encodes CSGEAGGPYNE. The CDR3 in its entirety is CSGEAGGPYNEQFF.

About this clone: The missing CDR3 end, 3 residues past where the read stops, is filled in from the germline J gene. The chain links TRBV18 to TRBJ1-2; no clear D. The V end was cut by 2 bases, the J end by 3 bases, with 7 bases between. The CDR3 is 13 amino acids. The germline V gene encodes CDR1 KGHSH and CDR2 LQKENI. CDR3 DNA, as far as it was read: TGTGCCAGCTCACCATCGGTGGACTATGGC. It is translated as CASSPSVDYG. The entire CDR3 protein is CASSPSVDYGYTF.

As concerns this clone: The read stops 3 residues short of the end of the CDR3; the missing end is completed from the germline J gene. The J gene is TRBJ2-3, the V gene TRBV20-1; 9 bases are shared with TRBD2. This CDR3 is built from 18 residues. J gave up 3 bases and V 1 base, and 14 bases lay outside the gene matches. The germline V gene encodes CDR1 DFQATT and CDR2 SNEGSKA (reference sequence). The covered CDR3 bases are TGCAGTGCTAGAGCAATTTACGGCGGGAGGGCCGGGACAGATACG. Translation: CSARAIYGGRAGTDT. The whole CDR3 sequence reads CSARAIYGGRAGTDTQYF.

To note about this clone: The DNA ends 3 residues before the CDR3 does, and the rest of the CDR3 is filled in from the germline J gene. The gene calls are TRBV2 and TRBJ1-5; 8 bases fit TRBD1. This CDR3 has 14 residues. In germline, CDR1 is SNHLY, CDR2 FYNNEI. The junction had 3 bases not matched to a gene; V was cut back by 1 base and J by 7 bases. The covered CDR3 bases are TGTGCCAGCAGTGAAGAGACAGGGGAGCAGCCC. This codes for CASSEETGEQP. In full, the CDR3 is CASSEETGEQPQHF.

Comment on this clone: Read data end 3 residues before the CDR3 end; the end is taken from the germline J gene. The genes are TRBV11-2 and TRBJ2-5; D is perhaps TRBD2 (7 bases). Germline-derived CDR1 and CDR2 are SGHAT and FQNNGV. V dropped 5 bases and J dropped 5 bases, with 18 bases sitting between them. This CDR3 region has 15 residues. The sequenced CDR3 bases are TGTGCCAGCAGCGCCGGGGGCGTGGGGGGGGAGACC. Its protein is CASSAGGVGGET. The whole CDR3 region reads CASSAGGVGGETQYF.

Of note for this clone: The CDR3 extends 3 residues past the end of the read, so its final part is completed from the germline J gene. The chain employs TRBV5-1 and TRBJ2-3; 7 nucleotides align to TRBD1. Per germline, CDR1 SGHRS and CDR2 YFSETQ. V lost 4 bases and J lost 0; bases outside the gene matches: 5. CDR3 size: 15 residues. CDR3: CASSIWTGSTDTQYF. The sequenced CDR3 bases are TGCGCCAGCAGCATTTGGACAGGAAGCACAGATACG.

On this clone: An end of the junction does not agree with germline; a read error may underlie this. The read gets to within 3 residues of the CDR3 end, and the germline J gene fills in the rest. The chain uses TRBV11-2 and TRBJ1-3; D uncertain. This CDR3 region has 15 residues. Looked up from germline, CDR1 is SGHAT and CDR2 is FQNNGV. The CDR3 reads CASGLLLSSGNTIYF. The part of the CDR3 DNA that was read is TGTGCCAGCGGCTTACTATTATCCTCTGGAAACACC.